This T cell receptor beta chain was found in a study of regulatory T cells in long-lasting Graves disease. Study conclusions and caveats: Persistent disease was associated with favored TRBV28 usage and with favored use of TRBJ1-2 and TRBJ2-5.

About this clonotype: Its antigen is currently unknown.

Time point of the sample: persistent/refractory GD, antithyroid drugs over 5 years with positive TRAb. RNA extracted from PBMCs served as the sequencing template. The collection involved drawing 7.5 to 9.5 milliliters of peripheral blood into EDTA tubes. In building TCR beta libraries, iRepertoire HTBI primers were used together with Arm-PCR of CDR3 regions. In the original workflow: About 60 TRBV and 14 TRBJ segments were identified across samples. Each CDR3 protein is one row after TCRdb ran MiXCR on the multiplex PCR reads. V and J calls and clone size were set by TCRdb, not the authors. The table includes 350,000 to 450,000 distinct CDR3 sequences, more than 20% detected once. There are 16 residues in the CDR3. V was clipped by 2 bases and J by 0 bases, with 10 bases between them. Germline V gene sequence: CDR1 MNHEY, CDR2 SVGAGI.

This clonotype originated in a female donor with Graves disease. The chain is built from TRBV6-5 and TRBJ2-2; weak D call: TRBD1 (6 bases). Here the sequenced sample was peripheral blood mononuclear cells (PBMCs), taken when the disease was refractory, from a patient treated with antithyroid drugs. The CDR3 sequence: CASSYRRTANTGELFF. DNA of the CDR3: TGTGCCAGCAGTTACCGAAGGACAGCGAACACCGGGGAGCTGTTTTTT.